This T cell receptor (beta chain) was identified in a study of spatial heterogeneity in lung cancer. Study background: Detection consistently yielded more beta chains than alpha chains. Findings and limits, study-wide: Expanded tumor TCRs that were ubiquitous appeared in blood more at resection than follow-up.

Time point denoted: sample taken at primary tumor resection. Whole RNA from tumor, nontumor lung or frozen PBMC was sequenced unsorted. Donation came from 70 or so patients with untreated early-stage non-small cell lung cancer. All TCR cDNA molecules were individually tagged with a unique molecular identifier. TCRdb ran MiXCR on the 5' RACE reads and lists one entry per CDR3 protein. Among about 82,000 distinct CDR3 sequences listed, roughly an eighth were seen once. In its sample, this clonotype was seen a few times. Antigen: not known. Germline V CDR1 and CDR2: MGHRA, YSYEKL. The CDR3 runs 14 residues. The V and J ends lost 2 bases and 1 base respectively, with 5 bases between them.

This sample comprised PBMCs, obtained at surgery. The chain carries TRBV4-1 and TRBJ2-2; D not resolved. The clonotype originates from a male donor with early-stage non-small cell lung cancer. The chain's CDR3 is CASSQYRNTGELFF. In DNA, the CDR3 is TGCGCCAGCAGCCAATACAGGAACACCGGGGAGCTGTTTTTT.